This T cell receptor (beta chain) appears in the sequencing data of a study of early T cells in non-severe SARS-CoV-2 infection listed by TCRdb under 2021. Regarding the study in general: Because TCR sequencing relied on bulk RNA taken from unsorted whole blood, pairing of alpha and beta chains was not possible.

A case-control design nested within a healthcare worker cohort in London, UK, was used, with weekly nasopharyngeal swab PCR tests and blood sampling performed. Between 23 and 31 March 2020, the week of the UK lockdown, healthcare workers were enrolled and then followed up weekly for as long as 16 weeks. This clonotype occurred once. The antigen it binds to is not known. No much larger clone exists at a distance of one base, and base qualities are not known. One read yields weak evidence. The protocol used for the library was 5' RACE. Sequencing used a NextSeq 500. Unique molecular identifiers were attached to individual cDNA molecules in the TCR library protocol so that sequencing error and PCR bias could be corrected. Both TCR alpha and beta chains were sequenced, and tight co-correlation was observed between alpha and beta sequence abundances in each sample. The authors processed their data as follows. Decombinator V4 was used to annotate TCR sequences for V gene, J gene and CDR3. Expanded TCRs were defined as changing significantly between any two time points under a Poisson model with p below 0.0001. Abundances of TCRs were expressed as counts per million after normalisation to the total number of TCRs sequenced in each sample. MAIT TCRs were defined by TRAV1-2 paired with TRAJ12, TRAJ20 or TRAJ33, and iNKT TCRs by TRAV10 paired with TRAJ18. VDJdb, accessed on 1 November 2021, was searched for TCRs annotated for CMV, EBV and SARS-CoV-2, and TCRs annotated for more than one antigen were excluded. TCRdb redid the processing of the public reads, applying fastp at Q25 and MiXCR, and retained in-frame beta chains. Rows are unified per CDR3 protein, each entry keeping the most common DNA and genes. These V and J calls originate from TCRdb's pipeline instead of the authors' own analysis. This sample comprises roughly 97,000 distinct CDR3 sequences, about 11% of them detected only once. The top ten constitute around 4.7% of the sample.

The germline V gene (reference sequence) provides CDR1 LGHDT and CDR2 YNNKEL. Its CDR3 holds 19 amino acids, cysteine through phenylalanine. The read is trimmed to its CDR3 DNA, 57 bases read in frame from base 1. V loses 1 base at its end and J loses 0 bases; junction bases beyond the gene matches: 6. On the study overall, not on this receptor specifically: VDJdb matching was skewed toward anti-spike CD8 responses and likely underestimated virus-specific expansions by missing private and CD4 specificities.

The sample consisted of whole blood, taken at baseline. This receptor was taken from an adult who was a healthcare worker with PCR-confirmed SARS-CoV-2 infection or an uninfected control (not recorded which). The sequence links TRBV3-1 to TRBJ2-3; TRBD2 aligns with 14 central bases. The sequenced DNA is TGTGCCAGCAGCCAAGCAACCGGACTAGCGGGGGGAAGCACAGATACGCAGTATTTT. Its coded protein is CASSQATGLAGGSTDTQYF.